This TCR beta chain emerged from a study of spatial heterogeneity in lung cancer. Study background: The mean occurrence of each unique TCR and UMI combination in raw reads exceeded 9.5.

This clonotype was seen a handful of times. Its target is unknown. The sample's time point: sample taken at primary tumor resection. Whole RNA from tumor, nontumor lung or frozen PBMC was sequenced unsorted. Samples came from some 71 TRACERx patients with untreated early-stage lung cancer. General study points: Circulating ubiquitous expanded tumor TCRs were observed more frequently at resection than at follow-up.

Germline CDR1 and CDR2: MDHEN and SYDVKM. The V and J ends lost 6 bases and 2 bases, in that order; junction bases with no gene match: 10. The CDR3 has 16 residues. Each TCR cDNA molecule bore a unique molecular identifier. In TCRdb, the 5' RACE reads were re-called with MiXCR into one record per CDR3 protein. In the table there are around 87,000 distinct CDR3 sequences, approximately 12% of which are singletons. This clonotype originated in a male donor with early-stage non-small cell lung cancer. The chain links TRBV28 to TRBJ2-1, with 7 nucleotides matching TRBD1. The sequencing used PBMCs, collected at surgery. This CDR3 is CASRRGQFLTYNEQFF. DNA for the CDR3: TGTGCCAGCAGAAGGGGACAGTTCCTCACCTACAATGAGCAGTTCTTC. The whole variable domain, filled in from reference TRBV28 and TRBJ2-1, reads DVKVTQSSRYLVKRTGEKVFLECVQDMDHENMFWYRQDPGLGLRLIYFSYDVKMKEKGDIPEGYSVSREKKERFSLILESASTNQTSMYLCASRRGQFLTYNEQFFGPGTRLTVL.